The rows below give T cell receptor beta chains drawn from one sample of a study of T cell responses to AZD1222 COVID-19 vaccine. Some clones are missing from TCRdb's copy, which holds only in-frame ones; the method was immunoSEQ multiplex PCR. The sample shows under 200,000 clones, approximately 90% of them seen only once. The specimen comprised peripheral blood, sampled 28 days after the second AZD1222 dose. The receptors shown here come from an adult who received the AZD1222 COVID-19 vaccine. The CDR3 runs from the conserved cysteine through the conserved F or W. Fields, in order: CDR3 length, V gene, J gene, D gene, clone size, CDR3 protein, CDR3 DNA. D genes are given only for firm matches. Rows may omit the clone size; those that give it use once, few, many or a size class.

17,TRBV4-3,TRBJ2-3,TRBD2,-,CASSQEVLAGGTDTQYF,TGCGCCAGCAGCCAAGAAGTACTAGCGGGAGGCACAGATACGCAGTATTTT
16,TRBV7-9,TRBJ2-1,-,-,CASSTRWRSSYNEQFF,TGTGCCAGCAGCACGCGATGGAGGAGCTCCTACAATGAGCAGTTCTTC
14,TRBV29-1,TRBJ2-1,-,-,CSVRSGRSRNEQFF,TGCAGCGTTCGTTCGGGAAGGTCGCGGAATGAGCAGTTCTTC
15,TRBV5-1,TRBJ2-7,TRBD2,-,CASSSSGTSGYEQYF,TGCGCCAGCAGCTCATCCGGGACTAGCGGCTACGAGCAGTACTTC
13,TRBV19,TRBJ1-4,-,-,CASSIDWGEKLFF,TGTGCCAGTAGTATCGACTGGGGTGAAAAACTGTTTTTT
13,TRBV11-2,TRBJ2-7,-,-,CASSFGPSYEQYF,TGTGCCAGCAGCTTCGGACCCTCCTACGAGCAGTACTTC
15,TRBV28,TRBJ1-2,-,once,CASSFRSGVPYGYTF,TGTGCCAGCAGTTTCCGGTCAGGGGTTCCCTATGGCTACACCTTC
13,TRBV18,TRBJ2-2,-,-,CASSPRETGELFF,TGTGCCAGCTCACCCAGGGAAACCGGGGAGCTGTTTTTT
14,TRBV29-1,TRBJ2-7,-,-,CSVPGGRAPYEQYF,TGCAGCGTCCCGGGGGGCAGGGCACCCTACGAGCAGTACTTC
13,TRBV28,TRBJ2-5,-,few,CASSLYGRGTQYF,TGTGCCAGCAGTTTGTACGGGAGAGGGACCCAGTACTTC
14,TRBV18,TRBJ2-3,-,-,CASSPPNPPDTQYF,TGTGCCAGCTCACCACCCAACCCCCCAGATACGCAGTATTTT
15,TRBV20-1,TRBJ1-1,-,-,CSASASGTVNTEAFF,TGCAGTGCTAGTGCCTCCGGGACGGTGAACACTGAAGCTTTCTTT
14,TRBV6-2/TRBV6-3,TRBJ2-5,-,-,CASSYSSERETQYF,TGTGCCAGCAGTTACTCGTCCGAGCGGGAGACCCAGTACTTC
15,TRBV7-2,TRBJ2-7,-,-,CASSLADRRGGEQYF,TGTGCCAGCAGTTTAGCGGACAGGCGTGGAGGCGAGCAGTACTTC
14,TRBV5-6,TRBJ2-3,TRBD1,-,CASSLKGTGNTQYF,TGTGCCAGCAGCTTGAAAGGGACAGGGAATACGCAGTATTTT
14,TRBV5-1,TRBJ2-7,-,-,CASSLGQGPYEQYF,TGCGCCAGCAGCCTTGGGCAGGGGCCCTACGAGCAGTACTTC
12,TRBV6-5,TRBJ1-3,-,-,CASRSSGNTIYF,TGTGCCAGCAGGTCCTCTGGAAACACCATATATTTT
16,TRBV9,TRBJ2-1,TRBD1,-,CASSVAGGRGGNEQFF,TGTGCCAGCAGCGTGGCAGGGGGCCGAGGCGGCAATGAGCAGTTCTTC
14,TRBV19,TRBJ2-2,-,-,CASSIKVLAGELFF,TGTGCCAGTAGTATTAAGGTTTTGGCCGGGGAGCTGTTTTTT
13,TRBV13,TRBJ2-1,-,-,CASSQQGGNEQFF,TGTGCCAGCAGCCAACAGGGGGGGAATGAGCAGTTCTTC
14,TRBV6-2/TRBV6-3,TRBJ1-3,-,-,CASSYDVFGNTIYF,TGTGCCAGCAGTTACGACGTCTTCGGAAACACCATATATTTT
14,TRBV5-4,TRBJ2-5,-,-,CASSGWGLEGTQYF,TGTGCCAGCAGCGGGTGGGGTTTAGAGGGGACCCAGTACTTC
17,TRBV19,TRBJ2-3,TRBD2,-,CASTSPGTSGSRDTQYF,TGTGCCAGTACCTCCCCCGGGACTAGCGGGAGCCGGGATACGCAGTATTTT
17,TRBV6-2/TRBV6-3,TRBJ1-1,-,-,CASSYPTGQGRNTEAFF,TGTGCCAGCAGTTACCCCACAGGTCAGGGGAGGAACACTGAAGCTTTCTTT
15,TRBV18,TRBJ2-3,-,-,CASSLTKGSTDTQYF,TGTGCCAGCTCGCTGACAAAGGGAAGCACAGATACGCAGTATTTT
14,TRBV6-5,TRBJ1-5,TRBD1,-,CASTTGQGGQPQHF,TGTGCCAGCACCACCGGACAGGGAGGACAGCCCCAGCATTTT
14,TRBV19,TRBJ2-5,TRBD1,-,CASSLGQGTETQYF,TGTGCCAGTAGTCTCGGACAGGGGACAGAGACCCAGTACTTC
15,TRBV5-1,TRBJ2-2,-,-,CASSLDSPNTGELFF,TGCGCCAGCAGCTTGGACAGCCCGAACACCGGGGAGCTGTTTTTT
16,TRBV19,TRBJ2-1,TRBD2,-,CASSSQGLGGGGEQFF,TGTGCCAGTAGTTCCCAGGGACTAGGGGGGGGTGGTGAGCAGTTCTTC
20,TRBV18,TRBJ1-1,TRBD1,-,CASSPPNRRAGGEENTEAFF,TGTGCCAGCTCACCACCAAATCGTCGAGCAGGGGGCGAGGAGAACACTGAAGCTTTCTTT
15,TRBV6-5,TRBJ1-1,-,-,CASSYSTAENTEAFF,TGTGCCAGCAGTTACTCAACGGCCGAGAACACTGAAGCTTTCTTT
15,TRBV4-3,TRBJ2-7,TRBD2,-,CASSQGLAGTYEQYF,TGCGCCAGCAGCCAAGGACTAGCGGGAACCTACGAGCAGTACTTC
16,TRBV18,TRBJ2-1,TRBD2,-,CASSPSITSGYNEQFF,TGTGCCAGCTCACCAAGCATCACTAGCGGGTACAATGAGCAGTTCTTC
13,TRBV12-3/TRBV12-4,TRBJ1-4,-,-,CASSIRRAEKLFF,TGTGCCAGCAGTATACGAAGGGCCGAAAAACTGTTTTTT
15,TRBV28,TRBJ1-6,-,-,CASSLPRGGDSPLHF,TGTGCCAGCAGTTTGCCCCGGGGGGGTGATTCACCCCTCCACTTT
11,TRBV2,TRBJ2-5,TRBD2,-,CASRTRETQYF,TGTGCCAGCCGGACTAGAGAGACCCAGTACTTC
14,TRBV7-9,TRBJ2-5,-,-,CASSLGTADLGQYF,TGTGCCAGCAGCTTAGGGACAGCCGACTTGGGCCAGTACTTC
14,TRBV18,TRBJ2-2,-,once,CASSPGHNTGELFF,TGTGCCAGCTCACCAGGCCATAACACCGGGGAGCTGTTTTTT
12,TRBV24-1,TRBJ2-3,-,-,CAIEGETMAQYF,TGTGCCATTGAGGGGGAAACTATGGCGCAGTATTTT
14,TRBV27,TRBJ2-2,TRBD2,-,CASSRSGRGGELFF,TGTGCCAGCAGCAGGAGCGGGAGAGGCGGGGAGCTGTTTTTT
14,TRBV27,TRBJ1-6,-,-,CASSFSGADSPLHF,TGTGCCAGCAGTTTCTCGGGGGCTGATTCACCCCTCCACTTT
14,TRBV29-1,TRBJ2-3,TRBD1,once,CSVEGDRGADTQYF,TGCAGCGTTGAGGGGGACAGGGGCGCAGATACGCAGTATTTT
13,TRBV6-5,TRBJ2-7,TRBD1,-,CASSYGQGNEQYF,TGTGCCAGCAGTTACGGACAGGGAAACGAGCAGTACTTC
17,TRBV4-3,TRBJ1-4,-,-,CASSQDYARQPNEKLFF,TGCGCCAGCAGCCAAGACTACGCACGGCAGCCTAATGAAAAACTGTTTTTT
13,TRBV5-4,TRBJ2-7,-,-,CASSFGQLYEQYF,TGTGCCAGCAGCTTTGGACAGCTCTACGAGCAGTACTTC
16,TRBV11-2,TRBJ2-3,TRBD2,-,CASSPSGRRRVDTQYF,TGTGCCAGCAGTCCTAGCGGGAGGCGCCGGGTAGATACGCAGTATTTT